This T cell receptor beta chain was observed in a study of blood T cell repertoires in COVID-19. In the study overall: Both acute and convalescent COVID-19 samples were obtained from the United States, Italy and Spain. T cells, B-cell-depleted T cells, or PBMCs provided the cDNA or gDNA that served as material.

This clone appeared a few times. Other DNA sequences in this sample translate to the same CDR3. Trimming left V 3 bases short and J 7 bases short, with 10 bases between. Per the germline V gene, CDR1 is SNHLY and CDR2 is FYNNEI. CDR3 length: 14 residues. In the study's own analysis: It was from reference gene primer amplification that nucleated cell counts were estimated. TCRdb's copy holds only in-frame clones and misses some; the assay was immunoSEQ multiplex PCR. V and J calls and clone size are as listed in that table; D and trimming were resolved from the DNA. The data contain about 59,000 clones, about nine tenths of them singletons.

The clonotype was recovered from a human donor in a cohort sampled during active COVID-19. Sequenced sample: peripheral blood. The genes are TRBV2 and TRBJ1-6, with TRBD1 as a possible D gene (5 bases). CDR3 nucleotides: TGTGCCAGCAGTGAGGGCAGGGTAAATTCACCCCTCCACTTT. It translates to CASSEGRVNSPLHF.